The sequence of this T cell receptor (beta chain) was determined in a study of T cell responses to AZD1222 COVID-19 vaccine. Study context: Second-dose intervals of approximately 4 or approximately 12 weeks were pooled.

The data were produced by immunoSEQ multiplex PCR, yet TCRdb's version contains in-frame clones alone and is incomplete. The table shows 120,000 to 150,000 clones, with 91% occurring only once. The sample in question was peripheral blood, obtained on day 0 of AZD1222 vaccination. This TCR came from an adult in good health.

The CDR3: CASSLGGTYEQYF. In DNA, the CDR3 is TGCGCCAGCAGCTTGGGTGGGACCTACGAGCAGTACTTC. The chain couples TRBV5-1 to TRBJ2-7; D remains unclear. The V gene lost 0 bases and the J gene lost 2 bases, with 6 bases spanning the gap. This CDR3 region has 13 residues. Germline V gene lookup returns CDR1 SGHRS and CDR2 YFSETQ.